This is a list of T cell receptor beta chains from one sample in a study of CD8 T cells in ankylosing spondylitis. TCRdb analysed the 5' RACE reads with MiXCR anew, one entry per CDR3 protein. The sample has tens of thousands of distinct CDR3 sequences; less than 6% are singletons. The source material was blood, either unsorted or a sorted T cell fraction (not recorded which). Source of these receptors: a male donor with ankylosing spondylitis or in good health (not recorded which). Both conserved end residues are part of each CDR3. Each record gives: D gene, J gene, clone size, V gene, CDR3 DNA, CDR3 protein. A D gene is named only where the DNA matches it firmly. The size of a clone is reported for some rows only, either as once, few or many, or as a class for expanded clones.

d_gene: -; j_gene: TRBJ1-2; abundance: many; v_gene: TRBV18; CDR3nt: TGTGCCAGCTACGGGGGCCGCCCAGGTGGCTACACCTTC; CDR3aa: CASYGGRPGGYTF
d_gene: -; j_gene: TRBJ1-5; abundance: many; v_gene: TRBV4-3; CDR3nt: TGCGCCAGCAGCCAAGATAGTTCGAGACAGCCCCAGCATTTT; CDR3aa: CASSQDSSRQPQHF
d_gene: -; j_gene: TRBJ2-7; abundance: many; v_gene: TRBV11-2; CDR3nt: TGTGCCAGCAGCTTAAGAGGACAGCAAAACTACGAGCAGTACTTC; CDR3aa: CASSLRGQQNYEQYF
d_gene: TRBD1; j_gene: TRBJ2-1; abundance: many; v_gene: TRBV11-2; CDR3nt: TGTGCCAGCAGCTCGAGGGCTGGACAGGGGTCGTACAATGAGCAGTTCTTC; CDR3aa: CASSSRAGQGSYNEQFF
d_gene: -; j_gene: TRBJ2-3; abundance: many; v_gene: TRBV25-1; CDR3nt: TGTGCCAGCAGCCCCGAGAGAGGGGGGGGCCGGTTCTCAGATACGCAGTATTTT; CDR3aa: CASSPERGGGRFSDTQYF
d_gene: TRBD2; j_gene: TRBJ2-3; abundance: -; v_gene: TRBV12-3/TRBV12-4; CDR3nt: TGTGTCAGCAGTCCACGGGGGGTCTCTACAGATACGCAGTATTTT; CDR3aa: CVSSPRGVSTDTQYF
d_gene: -; j_gene: TRBJ2-7; abundance: many; v_gene: TRBV11-1; CDR3nt: TGTGCCAGCAGCTCCGCCCCGACAGGATTAACCTACGAGCAGTACTTC; CDR3aa: CASSSAPTGLTYEQYF
d_gene: TRBD1; j_gene: TRBJ1-5; abundance: few; v_gene: TRBV28; CDR3nt: TGTGCCAGCAGCCCGACAGGGGGCCCCAATCAGCCCCAGCATTTT; CDR3aa: CASSPTGGPNQPQHF
d_gene: -; j_gene: TRBJ2-2; abundance: many; v_gene: TRBV7-3; CDR3nt: TGTGCCAGCAGCCCGACCGATTTCACCGGGGAGCTGTTTTTT; CDR3aa: CASSPTDFTGELFF
d_gene: -; j_gene: TRBJ1-5; abundance: many; v_gene: TRBV20-1; CDR3nt: TGCAGTGCTAGAGATGGGGGAGGCAATCAGCCCCAGCATTTT; CDR3aa: CSARDGGGNQPQHF
d_gene: -; j_gene: TRBJ2-2; abundance: many; v_gene: TRBV7-2; CDR3nt: TGTGCCAGCACCCTTAGGAGTACGAACACCGGGGAGCTGTTTTTT; CDR3aa: CASTLRSTNTGELFF
d_gene: -; j_gene: TRBJ1-5; abundance: many; v_gene: TRBV7-2; CDR3nt: TGTGCCAGCAGCCCTTCCCAAGGCAATCAGCCCCAGCATTTT; CDR3aa: CASSPSQGNQPQHF
d_gene: -; j_gene: TRBJ1-2; abundance: many; v_gene: TRBV4-1; CDR3nt: TGCGCCAGCAGCCACGGGACCCCCCGGGAGAGTTATGGCTACACCTTC; CDR3aa: CASSHGTPRESYGYTF
d_gene: -; j_gene: TRBJ2-5; abundance: many; v_gene: TRBV7-8; CDR3nt: TGTGCCAGCAGCTCCGCCAGGACGGTTAGGGAGACCCAGTACTTC; CDR3aa: CASSSARTVRETQYF
d_gene: TRBD1; j_gene: TRBJ2-1; abundance: many; v_gene: TRBV28; CDR3nt: TGTGCCAGCAGCAACCGGGACAGGATTAACAATGAGCAGTTCTTC; CDR3aa: CASSNRDRINNEQFF
d_gene: -; j_gene: TRBJ2-2; abundance: many; v_gene: TRBV12-3/TRBV12-4; CDR3nt: TGTGCCAGCAGTTTAATAACCCAGAGTGCGAACACCGGGGAGCTGTTTTTT; CDR3aa: CASSLITQSANTGELFF
d_gene: TRBD2; j_gene: TRBJ2-1; abundance: many; v_gene: TRBV2; CDR3nt: TGTGCCAGCGCTCGGGGGGAACTCAATGAGCAGTTCTTC; CDR3aa: CASARGELNEQFF
d_gene: TRBD1; j_gene: TRBJ2-7; abundance: many; v_gene: TRBV5-1; CDR3nt: TGCGCCAGCAGTCCGGACAGGGCGGGCGAGCAGTACTTC; CDR3aa: CASSPDRAGEQYF
d_gene: -; j_gene: TRBJ2-7; abundance: many; v_gene: TRBV7-3; CDR3nt: TGTGCCAGCAGCTTAGACTTCGTAGGGTTCGACGAGCAGTACTTC; CDR3aa: CASSLDFVGFDEQYF
d_gene: -; j_gene: TRBJ1-5; abundance: many; v_gene: TRBV6-2/TRBV6-3; CDR3nt: TGTGCCAGCAGTCAGATTTTGACGGGGGTAAGGAATCAGCCCCAGCATTTT; CDR3aa: CASSQILTGVRNQPQHF
d_gene: TRBD1; j_gene: TRBJ1-5; abundance: many; v_gene: TRBV10-3; CDR3nt: TGTGCCATCAAGGGACAGGGGATTCAGCCCCAGCATTTT; CDR3aa: CAIKGQGIQPQHF
d_gene: -; j_gene: TRBJ2-1; abundance: many; v_gene: TRBV3-1; CDR3nt: TGTGCCAGCAGCCAAGATAGCCTTGCCTACAATGAGCAGTTCTTC; CDR3aa: CASSQDSLAYNEQFF
d_gene: -; j_gene: TRBJ2-1; abundance: many; v_gene: TRBV11-2; CDR3nt: TGTGCCAGCAGCCCTAAACCGGCCGAGATTAATGAGCAGTTCTTC; CDR3aa: CASSPKPAEINEQFF
d_gene: TRBD2; j_gene: TRBJ2-5; abundance: many; v_gene: TRBV7-3; CDR3nt: TGTGCCAGCAGCGGGACTAGCGGGTTACAAGAGACCCAGTACTTC; CDR3aa: CASSGTSGLQETQYF
d_gene: -; j_gene: TRBJ1-1; abundance: many; v_gene: TRBV29-1; CDR3nt: TGCAGCGTTGGAGCTATGAACACTGAAGCTTTCTTT; CDR3aa: CSVGAMNTEAFF
d_gene: -; j_gene: TRBJ2-3; abundance: many; v_gene: TRBV4-1; CDR3nt: TGCGCCAGCAGCCAAGAAGTTAGAGGGGATACGCAGTATTTT; CDR3aa: CASSQEVRGDTQYF
d_gene: TRBD2; j_gene: TRBJ2-1; abundance: many; v_gene: TRBV5-6; CDR3nt: TGTGCCAGCAGCTTCCTAGCGGGCTCCTACAATGAGCAGTTCTTC; CDR3aa: CASSFLAGSYNEQFF
d_gene: TRBD1; j_gene: TRBJ2-1; abundance: many; v_gene: TRBV29-1; CDR3nt: TGCAGCGTTGAGGAGACAGGGGGGAATGAGCAGTTCTTC; CDR3aa: CSVEETGGNEQFF
d_gene: TRBD1; j_gene: TRBJ2-3; abundance: many; v_gene: TRBV20-1; CDR3nt: TGCAGTGCTAGAGAAGTCCCGGGACAGGGAAATACGCAGTATTTT; CDR3aa: CSAREVPGQGNTQYF
d_gene: -; j_gene: TRBJ2-1; abundance: many; v_gene: TRBV29-1; CDR3nt: TGCAGCGTCGGCAGGGACAATGAGCAGTTCTTC; CDR3aa: CSVGRDNEQFF
d_gene: -; j_gene: TRBJ1-1; abundance: many; v_gene: TRBV29-1; CDR3nt: TGCAGCTCCGTGCCTCTCGCGGGGGCGACTGAAGCTTTCTTT; CDR3aa: CSSVPLAGATEAFF
d_gene: -; j_gene: TRBJ1-5; abundance: many; v_gene: TRBV20-1; CDR3nt: TGCAGTGCTCGGTCGGACCAGGGGACGGAATCCCAGCATTTT; CDR3aa: CSARSDQGTESQHF
d_gene: -; j_gene: TRBJ2-3; abundance: many; v_gene: TRBV20-1; CDR3nt: TGCAGTGGGGTGGAAAGCTACACAGATACGCAGTATTTT; CDR3aa: CSGVESYTDTQYF
d_gene: -; j_gene: TRBJ2-7; abundance: many; v_gene: TRBV3-1; CDR3nt: TGTGCCAGCAGCCAATCGGGGGTCTACGAGCAGTACTTC; CDR3aa: CASSQSGVYEQYF
d_gene: TRBD1; j_gene: TRBJ2-7; abundance: many; v_gene: TRBV15; CDR3nt: TGTGCCACCAGCCCCAGACAGGGGCCCTCCTACGAGCAGTACTTC; CDR3aa: CATSPRQGPSYEQYF
d_gene: -; j_gene: TRBJ2-1; abundance: many; v_gene: TRBV6-2/TRBV6-3; CDR3nt: TGTGCCAGCAGTTACCCCGAGGATGAGCAGTTCTTC; CDR3aa: CASSYPEDEQFF
d_gene: -; j_gene: TRBJ1-5; abundance: many; v_gene: TRBV6-2/TRBV6-3; CDR3nt: TGTGCCAGCAGGAACGGTATACAGGTCAATCAGCCCCAGCATTTT; CDR3aa: CASRNGIQVNQPQHF
d_gene: -; j_gene: TRBJ2-3; abundance: many; v_gene: TRBV12-3/TRBV12-4; CDR3nt: TGTGCCAGCAGTTCCCAGATTTCAGATACGCAGTATTTT; CDR3aa: CASSSQISDTQYF
d_gene: -; j_gene: TRBJ2-3; abundance: many; v_gene: TRBV6-4; CDR3nt: TGTGCCAGCAGTGACCAAAACAAGAATACGCAGTATTTT; CDR3aa: CASSDQNKNTQYF
d_gene: -; j_gene: TRBJ2-5; abundance: many; v_gene: TRBV11-3; CDR3nt: TGTGCCAGCAGCTCCGGGACGGGAAGCCAAGAGACCCAGTACTTC; CDR3aa: CASSSGTGSQETQYF
d_gene: -; j_gene: TRBJ2-4; abundance: -; v_gene: TRBV5-1; CDR3nt: TGCGCCAGCAGCTTCGGACTTGTGGGGACGCAGGAAAGCATTCAGTACTTC; CDR3aa: CASSFGLVGTQESIQYF
d_gene: -; j_gene: TRBJ2-7; abundance: many; v_gene: TRBV19; CDR3nt: TGTGCCAGTAGTATAAACAGGAACTACGAGCAGTACTTC; CDR3aa: CASSINRNYEQYF
d_gene: -; j_gene: TRBJ2-5; abundance: many; v_gene: TRBV25-1; CDR3nt: TGTGCCAGCAGTGGGCAGCCACAAGAGACCCAGTACTTC; CDR3aa: CASSGQPQETQYF
d_gene: -; j_gene: TRBJ2-2; abundance: -; v_gene: TRBV11-3; CDR3nt: TGTGCCAGCGGGGACATCCGCACCGGGGAGCTGTTTTTT; CDR3aa: CASGDIRTGELFF
d_gene: -; j_gene: TRBJ2-7; abundance: many; v_gene: TRBV28; CDR3nt: TGTGCCAGCAGTTTTCCGGGTAGCGGCTACTACGAGCAGTACTTC; CDR3aa: CASSFPGSGYYEQYF
d_gene: -; j_gene: TRBJ2-5; abundance: many; v_gene: TRBV5-1; CDR3nt: TGCGCCAGCAGCTTTTTCGGACAGAGCCAAGAGACCCAGTACTTC; CDR3aa: CASSFFGQSQETQYF
d_gene: -; j_gene: TRBJ1-2; abundance: many; v_gene: TRBV29-1; CDR3nt: TGCAGCGTTGAAGGACACTCGTCGGACTATGGCTACACCTTC; CDR3aa: CSVEGHSSDYGYTF